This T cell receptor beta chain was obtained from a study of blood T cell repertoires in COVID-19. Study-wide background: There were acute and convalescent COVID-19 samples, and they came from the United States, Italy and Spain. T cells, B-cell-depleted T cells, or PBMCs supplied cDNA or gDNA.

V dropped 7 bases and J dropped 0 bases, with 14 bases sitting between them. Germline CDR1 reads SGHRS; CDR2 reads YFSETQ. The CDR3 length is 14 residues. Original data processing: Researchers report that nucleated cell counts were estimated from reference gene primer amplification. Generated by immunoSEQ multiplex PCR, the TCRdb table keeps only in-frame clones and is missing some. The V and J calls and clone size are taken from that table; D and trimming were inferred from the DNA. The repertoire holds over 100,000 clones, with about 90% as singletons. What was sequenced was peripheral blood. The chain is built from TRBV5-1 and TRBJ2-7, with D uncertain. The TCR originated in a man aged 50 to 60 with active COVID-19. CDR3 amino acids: CASGASPDSYEQYF. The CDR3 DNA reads TGCGCCAGCGGTGCTTCTCCAGACTCCTACGAGCAGTACTTC.